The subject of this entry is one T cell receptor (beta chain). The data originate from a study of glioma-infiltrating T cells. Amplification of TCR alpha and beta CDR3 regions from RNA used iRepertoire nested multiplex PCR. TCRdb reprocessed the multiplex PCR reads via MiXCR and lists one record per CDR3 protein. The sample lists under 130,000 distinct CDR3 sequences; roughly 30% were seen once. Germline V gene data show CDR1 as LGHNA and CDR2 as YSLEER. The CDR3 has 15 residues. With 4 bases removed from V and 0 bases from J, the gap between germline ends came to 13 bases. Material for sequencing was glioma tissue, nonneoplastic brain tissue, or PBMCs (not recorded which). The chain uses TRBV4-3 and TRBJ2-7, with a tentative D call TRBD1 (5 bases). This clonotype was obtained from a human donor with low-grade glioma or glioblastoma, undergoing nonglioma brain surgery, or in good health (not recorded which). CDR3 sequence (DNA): TGCGCCAGCAGCCGCACCGGACAAGCCTCCTACGAGCAGTACTTC. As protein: CASSRTGQASYEQYF.